A selection of T cell receptor beta chains follows, all from one sample in a study of lymphopenia after photon versus proton radiotherapy. Profiling relied on immunoSEQ multiplex PCR, and the TCRdb table lists in-frame clones only, not all of them. The profile shows 68,000 or so clones, roughly 88% of them singletons. Source: peripheral blood, taken from a patient treated with photon-based radiotherapy. All receptors derive from a woman aged 70 to 79 with pancreatic cancer. Both conserved end residues are part of each CDR3. The D gene is left open where the match is weak. Size tells how often a clone was seen (once, few, many) or the class of an expanded clone, and some rows leave it out.

TRBJ2-1	TRBV19	NA	NA	CASSIGDSWTEEQFF	TGTGCCAGTAGTATAGGGGATAGCTGGACGGAAGAGCAGTTCTTC
TRBJ1-5	TRBV19	TRBD1	NA	CASALNAGGINQPQHF	TGTGCCAGCGCCTTAAATGCAGGGGGGATCAATCAGCCCCAGCATTTT
TRBJ2-1	TRBV18	TRBD2	NA	CASSLPWTSGRDEQFF	TGTGCCAGCTCATTACCTTGGACTAGCGGGAGAGATGAGCAGTTCTTC
TRBJ2-7	TRBV28	TRBD2	NA	CASSLGGGRSYEQYF	TGTGCCAGCAGTTTAGGGGGCGGGAGGTCCTACGAGCAGTACTTC
TRBJ2-7	TRBV28	NA	NA	CASRPGQARGEQYF	TGTGCCAGCAGACCGGGGCAGGCCAGGGGAGAGCAGTACTTC
TRBJ1-4	TRBV5-1	NA	NA	CASSLAGGSREKLFF	TGCGCCAGCAGCTTGGCGGGGGGGTCGAGGGAAAAACTGTTTTTT
TRBJ2-7	TRBV6-6	NA	NA	CASSYREGYLRWNF	TGTGCCAGCAGTTACCGCGAGGGTTACCTACGATGGAACTTC
TRBJ1-5	TRBV5-4	NA	NA	CASSRDSNQPQHF	TGTGCCAGCAGCCGGGATAGCAATCAGCCCCAGCATTTT
TRBJ2-5	TRBV7-2	NA	NA	CASRDPGRETQYF	TGTGCCAGCAGAGATCCCGGGCGCGAGACCCAGTACTTC
TRBJ2-6	TRBV21-1	NA	NA	CASSKGPTGPPRRANVLTF	TGTGCCAGCAGCAAAGGACCCACGGGGCCCCCTCGAAGAGCCAACGTCCTGACTTTC
TRBJ2-1	TRBV7-6	NA	NA	CASSIGQSSYNEQFF	TGTGCCAGCAGCATTGGACAGAGCTCCTACAATGAGCAGTTCTTC
TRBJ2-7	TRBV28	TRBD1	NA	CASSTTGTGYSYEQYF	TGTGCCAGCAGCACCACCGGGACAGGGTACTCCTACGAGCAGTACTTC
TRBJ1-4	TRBV28	NA	few	CASSLGLGGLDEKLFF	TGTGCCAGCAGTTTGGGCCTGGGGGGCCTTGATGAAAAACTGTTTTTT
TRBJ2-7	TRBV7-2	TRBD2	NA	CASSLALVAGLYEQYF	TGTGCCAGCAGCTTAGCGCTTGTAGCGGGGCTATACGAGCAGTACTTC
TRBJ2-3	TRBV7-9	NA	NA	CASSLITSGDTQYF	TGTGCCAGCAGCTTAATAACGTCAGGAGATACGCAGTATTTT
TRBJ2-3	TRBV27	NA	NA	CASSSRGAGSPDTQYF	TGTGCCAGCAGTTCGCGCGGGGCAGGGAGCCCAGATACGCAGTATTTT
TRBJ2-7	TRBV28	NA	NA	CASSLWGGYEQHF	TGTGCCAGCAGTTTATGGGGGGGATACGAGCAGCACTTC
TRBJ2-1	TRBV5-1	TRBD2	once	CASSLGASGRNEQFF	TGCGCCAGCAGCTTGGGGGCTAGCGGGAGGAATGAGCAGTTCTTC
TRBJ2-7	TRBV18	NA	NA	CASSPGAGVTEQYF	TGTGCCAGCTCACCGGGGGCGGGAGTTACCGAGCAGTACTTC
TRBJ1-3	TRBV14	NA	NA	CASSQDSGNTIYF	TGTGCCAGCAGCCAAGACTCTGGAAACACCATATATTTT
TRBJ2-4	TRBV5-6	NA	NA	CASSLVAKNIQYF	TGTGCCAGCAGCTTGGTTGCCAAAAACATTCAGTACTTC
TRBJ2-7	TRBV28	TRBD2	NA	CASSLILGSGRPYEQYF	TGTGCCAGCAGTTTAATACTGGGGAGCGGGAGACCCTACGAGCAGTACTTC
TRBJ1-1	TRBV5-1	NA	NA	CASRREMNTEAFF	TGCGCCAGCAGACGAGAAATGAACACTGAAGCTTTCTTT
TRBJ1-5	TRBV30	TRBD1	NA	CAWSASGTGTQPQHF	TGTGCCTGGAGCGCTTCCGGGACAGGGACTCAGCCCCAGCATTTT
TRBJ1-2	TRBV7-3	TRBD1	NA	CASSPGGADYGYTF	TGTGCCAGCAGCCCAGGGGGGGCGGACTATGGCTACACCTTC
TRBJ1-1	TRBV18	NA	NA	CASSRDGRMNTEAFF	TGTGCCAGCTCACGGGACGGGCGAATGAACACTGAAGCTTTCTTT